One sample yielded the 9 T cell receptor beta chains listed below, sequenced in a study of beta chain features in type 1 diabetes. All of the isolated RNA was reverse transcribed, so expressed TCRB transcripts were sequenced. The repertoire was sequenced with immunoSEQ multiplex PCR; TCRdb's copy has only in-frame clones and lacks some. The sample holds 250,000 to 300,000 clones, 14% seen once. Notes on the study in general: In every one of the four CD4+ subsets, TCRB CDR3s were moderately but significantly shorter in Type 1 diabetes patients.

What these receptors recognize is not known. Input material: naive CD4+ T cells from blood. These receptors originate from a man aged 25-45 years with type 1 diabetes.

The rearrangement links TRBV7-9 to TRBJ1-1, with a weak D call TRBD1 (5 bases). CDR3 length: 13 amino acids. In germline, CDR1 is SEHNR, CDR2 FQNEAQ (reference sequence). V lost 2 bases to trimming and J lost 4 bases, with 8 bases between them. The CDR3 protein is CASSLRGITEAFF. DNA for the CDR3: TGTGCCAGCAGCTTACGGGGGATCACTGAAGCTTTCTTT.

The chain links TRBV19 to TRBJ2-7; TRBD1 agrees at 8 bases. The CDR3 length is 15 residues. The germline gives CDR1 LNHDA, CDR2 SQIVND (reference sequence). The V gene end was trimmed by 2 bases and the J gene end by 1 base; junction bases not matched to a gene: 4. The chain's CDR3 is CASSILGQGSYEQYF. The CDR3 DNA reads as TGTGCCAGTAGTATACTAGGACAGGGTTCCTACGAGCAGTACTTC.

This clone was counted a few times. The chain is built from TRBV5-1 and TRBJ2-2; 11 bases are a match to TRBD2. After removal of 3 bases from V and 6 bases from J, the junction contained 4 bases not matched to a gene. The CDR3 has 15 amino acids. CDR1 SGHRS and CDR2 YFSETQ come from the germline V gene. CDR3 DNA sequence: TGCGCCAGCAGCTGGGGACTAGCGGTGTCCGGGGAGCTGTTTTTT. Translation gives CASSWGLAVSGELFF.

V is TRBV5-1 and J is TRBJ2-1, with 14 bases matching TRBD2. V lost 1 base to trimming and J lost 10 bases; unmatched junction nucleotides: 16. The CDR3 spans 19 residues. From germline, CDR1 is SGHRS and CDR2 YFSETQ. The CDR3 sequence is CASSLSGLAGGYWEEEQFF. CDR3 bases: TGCGCCAGCAGCTTGAGTGGACTAGCGGGAGGTTACTGGGAGGAGGAGCAGTTCTTC.

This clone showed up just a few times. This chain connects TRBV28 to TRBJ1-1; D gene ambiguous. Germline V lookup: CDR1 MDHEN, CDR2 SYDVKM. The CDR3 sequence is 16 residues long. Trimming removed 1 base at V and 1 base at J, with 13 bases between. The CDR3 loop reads CASSLFPEIKNTEAFF. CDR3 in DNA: TGTGCCAGCAGTTTATTCCCCGAGATCAAGAACACTGAAGCTTTCTTT.

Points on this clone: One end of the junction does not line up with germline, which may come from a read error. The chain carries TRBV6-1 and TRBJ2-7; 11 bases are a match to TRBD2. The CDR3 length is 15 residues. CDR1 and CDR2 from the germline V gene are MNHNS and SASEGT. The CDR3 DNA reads TGTGCCAGCAATGAACCCGGGACTAGCGGCCACGAGCAGTACTTC. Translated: CASNEPGTSGHEQYF.

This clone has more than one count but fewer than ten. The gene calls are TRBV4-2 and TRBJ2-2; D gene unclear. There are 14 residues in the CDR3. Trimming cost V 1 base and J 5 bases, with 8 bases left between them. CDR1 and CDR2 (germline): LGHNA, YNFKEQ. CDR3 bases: TGTGCCAGCAGCCAAGGCACAATGACCGGGGAGCTGTTTTTT. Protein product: CASSQGTMTGELFF.

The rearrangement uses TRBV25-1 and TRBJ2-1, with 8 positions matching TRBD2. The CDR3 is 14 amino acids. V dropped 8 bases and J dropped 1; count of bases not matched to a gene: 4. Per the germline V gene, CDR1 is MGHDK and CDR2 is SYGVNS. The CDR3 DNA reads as TGTGCCAGCGGTATAGCGGGATCCTACAATGAGCAGTTCTTC. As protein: CASGIAGSYNEQFF.

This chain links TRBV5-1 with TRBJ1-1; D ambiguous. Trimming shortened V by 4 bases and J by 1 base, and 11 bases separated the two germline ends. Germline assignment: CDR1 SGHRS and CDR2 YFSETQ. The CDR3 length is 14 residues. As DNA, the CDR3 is TGCGCCAGCAGCCGGGATTGGGGGAACACTGAAGCTTTCTTT. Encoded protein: CASSRDWGNTEAFF.